The 7 T cell receptor beta chains below all came from one sample that was sequenced in a study of T cell repertoires in cytomegalovirus infection. Via MiXCR, TCRdb re-called the reads, giving one row per CDR3 protein. The repertoire has roughly 760,000 distinct CDR3 sequences, approximately 34% of them found once; the top ten carry around 2.8%. Sequencing was carried out using PBMCs. The source is a human donor in good health (CMV status not recorded). Some clones in this sample may be carry-over from other donors' samples.

The CDR3 DNA sequence: TGTGCCAGCAGCCCTAGTACTAGCGGTAGGCAAAATGAGCAGTTCTTC. Translation gives CASSPSTSGRQNEQFF. The J gene is TRBJ2-1, the V gene TRBV7-9; 8 nucleotides match TRBD2. The germline gives CDR1 SEHNR, CDR2 FQNEAQ (reference sequence). With V trimmed by 5 bases and J by 7 bases, 13 bases remained unmatched. The CDR3 has 16 residues.

The gene calls are TRBV11-3 and TRBJ2-5; D remains ambiguous. Per germline, CDR1 SGHNT and CDR2 YENEEA. The CDR3 loop spans 15 amino acids. V gave up 1 base and J gave up 5 bases, with 14 bases separating them. DNA of the CDR3: TGTGCCAGCAGCTTAGGGGCGGACCGGTGGGAGACCCAGTACTTC. Translation: CASSLGADRWETQYF.

This clonotype was counted between two and nine times. The rearrangement links TRBV28 to TRBJ1-5; D unclear. Trimming shortened V by 5 bases and J by 6 bases, and 8 bases separated the two germline ends. This CDR3 spans 12 amino acids. Germline loops: CDR1 MDHEN, CDR2 SYDVKM. The CDR3 DNA reads as TGTGCCAGCAGTCAGGAGGCTCAGCCCCAGCATTTT. It is translated as CASSQEAQPQHF.

This clonotype came up a few times. The chain is built from TRBV9 and TRBJ1-1, with D unresolved. Germline loops: CDR1 SGDLS, CDR2 YYNGEE. The CDR3 spans 13 residues. V lost 4 bases and J lost 1, with 8 bases in between. The DNA for the CDR3 is TGTGCCAGCAGCACAGCTCAGAACACTGAAGCTTTCTTT. Its translation is CASSTAQNTEAFF.

This clonotype came up a few times. The chain recombines TRBV6-2 or TRBV6-3 with TRBJ2-1, with TRBD2 matching 14 bases. Germline-derived CDR1 and CDR2 are MNHEY and SVGEGT. The V gene end was trimmed by 0 bases and the J gene end by 4 bases; junction bases not matched to a gene: 5. The CDR3 extends over 18 amino acids. CDR3: CASSYSGTSGGTYNEQFF. In DNA form, the CDR3 reads TGTGCCAGCAGTTACTCGGGGACTAGCGGGGGCACATACAATGAGCAGTTCTTC.

This clonotype is a singleton in its sample. This CDR3 reads CASAFDTEGDEQYF. The CDR3 DNA sequence: TGTGCCAGCGCCTTCGACACGGAAGGGGACGAGCAGTACTTC. The rearrangement uses TRBV5-6 and TRBJ2-7, with D perhaps matching TRBD1 (5 bases). The V and J ends lost 7 bases and 5 bases respectively, with 19 bases between them. The CDR3 has 14 residues. Germline values: CDR1 SGHDT, CDR2 YYEEEE.

This clonotype came up a few times. The rearrangement uses TRBV7-9 and TRBJ1-1; TRBD1 agrees at 8 bases. The ends lost 4 bases at V and 4 bases at J; junction bases unmatched: 8. The CDR3 covers 15 residues. The germline V gene encodes CDR1 SEHNR and CDR2 FQNEAQ (reference sequence). As DNA, the CDR3 is TGTGCCAGCAGCTCGTGGACAGGGCAGAGCACTGAAGCTTTCTTT. Its protein is CASSSWTGQSTEAFF.